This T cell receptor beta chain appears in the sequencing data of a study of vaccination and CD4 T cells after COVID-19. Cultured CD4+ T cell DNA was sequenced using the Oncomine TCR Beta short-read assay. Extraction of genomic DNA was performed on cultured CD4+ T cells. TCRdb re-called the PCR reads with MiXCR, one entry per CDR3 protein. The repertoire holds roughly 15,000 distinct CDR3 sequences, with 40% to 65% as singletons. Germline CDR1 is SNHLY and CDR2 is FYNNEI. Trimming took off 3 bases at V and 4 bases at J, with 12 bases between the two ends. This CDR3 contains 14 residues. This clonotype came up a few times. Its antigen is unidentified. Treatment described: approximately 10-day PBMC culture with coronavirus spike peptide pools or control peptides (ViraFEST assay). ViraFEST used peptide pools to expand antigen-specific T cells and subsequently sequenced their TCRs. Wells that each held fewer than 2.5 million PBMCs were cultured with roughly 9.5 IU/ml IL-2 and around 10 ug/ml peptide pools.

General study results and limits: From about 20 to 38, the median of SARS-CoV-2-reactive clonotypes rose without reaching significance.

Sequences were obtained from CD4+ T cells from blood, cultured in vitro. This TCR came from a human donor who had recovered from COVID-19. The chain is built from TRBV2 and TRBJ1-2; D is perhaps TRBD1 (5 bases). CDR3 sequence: CASSDLGGSYGYTF. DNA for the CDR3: TGTGCCAGCAGTGATCTTGGGGGATCCTATGGCTACACCTTC.